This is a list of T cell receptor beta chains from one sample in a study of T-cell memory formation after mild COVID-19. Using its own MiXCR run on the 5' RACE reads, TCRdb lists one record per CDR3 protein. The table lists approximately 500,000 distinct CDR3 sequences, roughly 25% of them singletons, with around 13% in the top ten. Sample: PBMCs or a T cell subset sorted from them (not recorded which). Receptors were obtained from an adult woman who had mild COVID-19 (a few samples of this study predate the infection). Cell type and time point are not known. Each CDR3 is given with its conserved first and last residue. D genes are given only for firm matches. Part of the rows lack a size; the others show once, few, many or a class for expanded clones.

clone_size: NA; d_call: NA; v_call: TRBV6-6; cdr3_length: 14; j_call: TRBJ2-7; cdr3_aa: CASSYSRGPYEQYF; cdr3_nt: TGTGCCAGCAGTTACTCGAGGGGACCCTACGAGCAGTACTTC
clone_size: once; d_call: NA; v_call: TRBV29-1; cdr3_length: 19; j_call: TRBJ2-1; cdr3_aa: CSVEMGETSWGSALPEQFF; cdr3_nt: TGCAGCGTTGAGATGGGTGAGACGAGCTGGGGGTCTGCTTTACCTGAGCAGTTCTTC
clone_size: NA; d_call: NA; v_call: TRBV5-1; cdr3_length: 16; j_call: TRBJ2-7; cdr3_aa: CASSLAHGTDGYEQYF; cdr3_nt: TGCGCCAGCAGCTTGGCCCACGGGACGGATGGTTACGAGCAGTACTTC
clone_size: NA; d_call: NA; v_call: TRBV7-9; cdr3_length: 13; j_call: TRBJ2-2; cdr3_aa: CASSFELTGELFF; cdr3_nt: TGTGCCAGCAGCTTTGAGCTCACCGGGGAGCTGTTTTTT
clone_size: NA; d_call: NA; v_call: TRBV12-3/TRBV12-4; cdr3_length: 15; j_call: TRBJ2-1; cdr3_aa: CASSPQSGYRNEQFF; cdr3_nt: TGTGCCAGCAGTCCTCAAAGCGGGTACCGTAATGAGCAGTTCTTC
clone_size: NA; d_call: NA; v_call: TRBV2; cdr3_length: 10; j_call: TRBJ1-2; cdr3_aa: CASSEGVHTF; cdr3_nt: TGTGCCAGCAGTGAAGGGGTCCACACCTTC
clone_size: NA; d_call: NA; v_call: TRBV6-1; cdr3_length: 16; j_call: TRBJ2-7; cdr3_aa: CASSVILGLLDHEQYF; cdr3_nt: TGTGCCAGCAGCGTAATTCTGGGCCTCCTCGACCACGAGCAGTACTTC
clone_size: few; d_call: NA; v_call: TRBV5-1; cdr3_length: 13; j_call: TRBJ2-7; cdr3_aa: CASSPRRAYEQYF; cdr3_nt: TGCGCCAGCAGCCCTCGCAGGGCCTACGAGCAGTACTTC
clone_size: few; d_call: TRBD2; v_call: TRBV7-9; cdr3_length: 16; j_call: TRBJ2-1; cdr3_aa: CASSLGSGGGYNEQFF; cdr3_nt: TGTGCCAGCAGCTTAGGATCGGGAGGAGGGTACAATGAGCAGTTCTTC
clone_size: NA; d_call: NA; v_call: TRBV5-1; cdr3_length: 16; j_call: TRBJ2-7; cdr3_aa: CASSLARPAIYYEQYF; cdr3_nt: TGCGCCAGCAGCTTGGCACGACCGGCTATATACTACGAGCAGTACTTC
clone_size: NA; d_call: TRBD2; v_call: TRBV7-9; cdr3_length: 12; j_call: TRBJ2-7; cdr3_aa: CASSPAGVEQYF; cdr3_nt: TGTGCCAGCAGCCCGGCGGGGGTCGAGCAGTACTTC
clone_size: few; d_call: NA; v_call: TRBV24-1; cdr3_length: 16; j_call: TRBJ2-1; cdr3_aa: CATSDSGTNSYNEQFF; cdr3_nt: TGTGCCACCAGTGACTCCGGGACAAACTCCTACAATGAGCAGTTCTTC
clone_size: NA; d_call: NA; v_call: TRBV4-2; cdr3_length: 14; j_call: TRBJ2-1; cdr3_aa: CASSQARQGYEQFF; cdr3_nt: TGTGCCAGCAGCCAAGCAAGGCAGGGCTATGAGCAGTTCTTC
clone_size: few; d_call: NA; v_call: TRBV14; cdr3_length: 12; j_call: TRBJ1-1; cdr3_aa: CASSQGSPEAFF; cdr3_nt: TGTGCCAGCAGCCAGGGCTCCCCTGAAGCTTTCTTT
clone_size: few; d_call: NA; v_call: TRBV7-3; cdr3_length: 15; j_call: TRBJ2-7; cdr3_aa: CASSQTGTPSSEQYF; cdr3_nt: TGTGCCAGCAGTCAAACCGGGACTCCCTCGTCCGAGCAGTACTTC
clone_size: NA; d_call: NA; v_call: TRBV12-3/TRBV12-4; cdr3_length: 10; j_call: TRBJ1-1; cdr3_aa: CASSQGEAFF; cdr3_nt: TGTGCCAGCAGTCAGGGTGAAGCTTTCTTT
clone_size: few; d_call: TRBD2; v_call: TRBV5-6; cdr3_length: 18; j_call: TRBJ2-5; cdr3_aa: CASSPSRRGSPYQETQYF; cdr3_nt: TGTGCCAGCAGCCCGTCGAGGCGGGGGTCACCGTACCAAGAGACCCAGTACTTC
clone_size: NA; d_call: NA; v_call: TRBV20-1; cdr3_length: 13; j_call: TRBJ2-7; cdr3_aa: CSASAGSSYEQYF; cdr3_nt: TGCAGTGCTAGTGCAGGGAGCTCCTACGAGCAGTACTTC
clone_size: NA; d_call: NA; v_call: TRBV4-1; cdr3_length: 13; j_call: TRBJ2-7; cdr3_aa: CASSLGTWDEQYF; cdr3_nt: TGCGCCAGCAGCCTGGGGACCTGGGACGAGCAGTACTTC
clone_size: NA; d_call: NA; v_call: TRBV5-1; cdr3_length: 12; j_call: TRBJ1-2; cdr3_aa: CASSPEMGSYTF; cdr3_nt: TGCGCCAGCAGCCCAGAGATGGGTAGCTACACCTTC
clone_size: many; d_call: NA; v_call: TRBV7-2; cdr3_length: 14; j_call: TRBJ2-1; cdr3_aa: CASSPGGTRDEQFF; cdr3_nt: TGTGCCAGCAGCCCGGGGGGCACGAGGGATGAGCAGTTCTTC
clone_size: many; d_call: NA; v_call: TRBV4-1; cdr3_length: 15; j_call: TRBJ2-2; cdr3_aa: CASSQDPGGSGELFF; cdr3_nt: TGCGCCAGCAGCCAAGATCCTGGGGGGTCCGGGGAGCTGTTTTTT
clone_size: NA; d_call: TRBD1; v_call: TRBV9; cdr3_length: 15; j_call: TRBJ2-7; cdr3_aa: CASSVVDRGSFEQYF; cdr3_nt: TGTGCCAGCAGCGTAGTTGACAGGGGATCGTTTGAGCAGTACTTC
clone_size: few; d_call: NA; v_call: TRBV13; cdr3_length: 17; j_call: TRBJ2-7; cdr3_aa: CASSSTPYRRDGYEQYF; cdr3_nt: TGTGCCAGCAGCTCCACCCCCTACCGAAGGGACGGCTACGAGCAGTACTTC
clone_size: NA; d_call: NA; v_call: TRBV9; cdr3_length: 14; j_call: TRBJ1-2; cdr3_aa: CASSVDTANYGYTF; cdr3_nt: TGTGCCAGCAGCGTGGACACCGCTAACTATGGCTACACCTTC
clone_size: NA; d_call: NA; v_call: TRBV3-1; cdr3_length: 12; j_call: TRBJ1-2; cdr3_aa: CASSQGEQGYTF; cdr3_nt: TGTGCCAGCAGCCAAGGTGAACAAGGCTACACCTTC